This TCR beta chain is drawn from a study of T cell repertoires in cytomegalovirus infection. This clonotype was detected a few times. Antigen specificity is unknown. The CDR3 runs to 17 residues. Germline CDR1 ENHRY, CDR2 SYGVKD. The V and J ends lost 4 bases and 3 bases respectively, with 21 bases between them. TCRdb redid the calling of the reads with MiXCR, one entry per CDR3 protein. The sample has some 900,000 distinct CDR3 sequences; approximately 32% are singletons. The sequence was collected from a human donor in good health (CMV status not recorded). Some clones in this sample may be carry-over from other donors' samples. The chain recombines TRBV10-3 with TRBJ1-1; TRBD1 might be the D (6 bases). The material sequenced was cultured CD8+ T cells from PBMCs, taken from culture after CMV antigen stimulation. CDR3 nucleotides: TGTGCCATCAGTGGGGGAGGGGGGGGGAGACGGCACACTGAAGCTTTCTTT. Protein: CAISGGGGGRRHTEAFF.